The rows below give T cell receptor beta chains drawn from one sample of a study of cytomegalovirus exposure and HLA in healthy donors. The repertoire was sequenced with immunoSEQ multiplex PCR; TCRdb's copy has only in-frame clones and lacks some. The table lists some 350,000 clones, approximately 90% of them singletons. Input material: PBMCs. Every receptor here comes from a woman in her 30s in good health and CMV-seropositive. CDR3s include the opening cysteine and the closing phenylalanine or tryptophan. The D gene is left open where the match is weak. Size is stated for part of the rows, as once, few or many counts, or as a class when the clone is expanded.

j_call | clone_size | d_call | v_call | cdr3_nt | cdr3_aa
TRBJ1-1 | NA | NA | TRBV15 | TGTGCCACCAGCACCAAGAACACTGAAGCTTTCTTT | CATSTKNTEAFF
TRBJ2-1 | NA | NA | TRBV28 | TGTGCCAGCAGCCTGAGCTCCTACAATGAGCAGTTCTTC | CASSLSSYNEQFF
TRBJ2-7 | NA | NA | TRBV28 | TGTGCCAGCAGTCCCCGGGGCCGGCTCTCCTACGAGCAGTACTTC | CASSPRGRLSYEQYF
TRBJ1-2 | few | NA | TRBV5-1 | TGCGCCAGCAGCTCAGACTTGCGTGGTGGCTACACCTTC | CASSSDLRGGYTF
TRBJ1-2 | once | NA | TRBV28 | TGTGCCAGCCGGGACGCACTGCAGGAGAACTATGGCTACACCTTC | CASRDALQENYGYTF
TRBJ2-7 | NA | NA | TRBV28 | TGTGCCAGCAGTTTACCTTGGCGGGAAATCCCCTACGAGCAGTACTTC | CASSLPWREIPYEQYF
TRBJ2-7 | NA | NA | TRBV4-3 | TGCGCCAGCAGCCAAGACGGTCTACGCGAGCAGTACTTC | CASSQDGLREQYF
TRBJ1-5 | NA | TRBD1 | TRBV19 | TGTGCCAGTAGTATTTCGGCAGGGGGTCAGCCCCAGCATTTT | CASSISAGGQPQHF
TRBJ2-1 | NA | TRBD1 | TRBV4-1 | TGCGCCAGCAGCCAGCCGCTTACAGGGGGCTCCTACAATGAGCAGTTCTTC | CASSQPLTGGSYNEQFF
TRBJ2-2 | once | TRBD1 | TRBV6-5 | TGTGCCAGCAGTAGGGACAGCACCGGGGAGCTGTTTTTT | CASSRDSTGELFF
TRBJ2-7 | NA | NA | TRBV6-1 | TGTGCCAGCAGACTAGACAGCCTGAGCTCCTACGAGCAGTACTTC | CASRLDSLSSYEQYF
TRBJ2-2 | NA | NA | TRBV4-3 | TGCGCCAGCAGCCAAGATCGCGACTTACCGAACACCGGGGAGCTGTTTTTT | CASSQDRDLPNTGELFF
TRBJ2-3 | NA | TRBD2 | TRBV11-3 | TGTGCCAGCAGCCTGGGTAGCGGGAGATCCACAGATACGCAGTATTTT | CASSLGSGRSTDTQYF
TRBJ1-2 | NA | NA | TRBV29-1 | TGCAGCGTTGAAGATCCGGGGGGAGTCAGCTATGGCTACACCTTC | CSVEDPGGVSYGYTF
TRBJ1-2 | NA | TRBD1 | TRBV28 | TGTGCCAGCAGTCAGTTACAGGGGAACTATGGCTACACCTTC | CASSQLQGNYGYTF
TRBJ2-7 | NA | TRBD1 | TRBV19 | TGTGCCAGTAGTGTCGGGACAGGTATGGACGAGCAGTACTTC | CASSVGTGMDEQYF
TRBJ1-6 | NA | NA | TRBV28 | TGTGCCAGTACCCCCCACAGTGGAGGTTCACCCCTCCACTTT | CASTPHSGGSPLHF
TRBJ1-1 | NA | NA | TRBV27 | TGTGCCAGCAGTTCCATGAAATTGACAGGCTCGAACACTGAAGCTTTCTTT | CASSSMKLTGSNTEAFF
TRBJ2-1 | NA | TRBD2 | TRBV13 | TGTGCCAGCAGCAGAGCAGCGGGGAGCTCCTACAATGAGCAGTTCTTC | CASSRAAGSSYNEQFF
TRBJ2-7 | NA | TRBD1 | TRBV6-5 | TGTGCCAGCAGTCGCCCCGGGACAGGGGACTACGAGCAGTACTTC | CASSRPGTGDYEQYF
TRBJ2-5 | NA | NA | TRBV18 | TGTGCCAGCTCACTTACGACAGGGACTCCGGAGACCCAGTACTTC | CASSLTTGTPETQYF
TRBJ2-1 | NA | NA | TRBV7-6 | TGTGCCAGCAGCTTAGCCGCCCAGGGCGGACGGGGTGAGCAGTTCTTC | CASSLAAQGGRGEQFF
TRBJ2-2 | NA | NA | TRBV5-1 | TGCGCCAGCAGCTTGGCTCAGTTCGCGAACACCGGGGAGCTGTTTTTT | CASSLAQFANTGELFF
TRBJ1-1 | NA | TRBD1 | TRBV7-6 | TGTGCCAGCAGCTTAGGAGGGACAGGGGGCACTGAAGCTTTCTTT | CASSLGGTGGTEAFF
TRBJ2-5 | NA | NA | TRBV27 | TGTGCCAGCAGATTATACGGTGGGGAGACCCAGTACTTC | CASRLYGGETQYF
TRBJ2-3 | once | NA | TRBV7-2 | TGTGCCAGCAGCTTACTCCATCGTGATACGCAGTATTTT | CASSLLHRDTQYF
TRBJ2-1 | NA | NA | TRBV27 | TGTGCCAGCAGCGTGGCGGGACGCAAGTTCTTC | CASSVAGRKFF
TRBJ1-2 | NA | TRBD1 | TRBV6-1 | TGTGCCAGCAGTGACCTGACAGGGGGGAGTGGCTACACCTTC | CASSDLTGGSGYTF
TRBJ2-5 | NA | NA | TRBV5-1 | TGCGCCAGCAGCTTGGGCAAGGGGGTTACAACAGAGACCCAGTACTTC | CASSLGKGVTTETQYF
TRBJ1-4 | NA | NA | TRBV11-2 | TGTGCCAGCAGCTTGGGGGGGCCCGAAAAACTGTTTTTT | CASSLGGPEKLFF
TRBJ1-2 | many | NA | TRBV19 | TGTGCCAGTAGTAGACGGGAGTCTAACTATGGCTACACCTTC | CASSRRESNYGYTF
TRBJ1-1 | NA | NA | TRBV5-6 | TGTGCCAGCAGCTTGGGGCGGGACACCACTGAAGCTTTCTTT | CASSLGRDTTEAFF
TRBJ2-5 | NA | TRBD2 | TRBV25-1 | TGTGCCAGCAGTGAAGGAGTAGCGGGGCCGGGGGAGACCCAGTACTTC | CASSEGVAGPGETQYF
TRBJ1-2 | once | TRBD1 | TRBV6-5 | TGTGCCAGCAGTTACTCAGGTCTCGGGACAGATGGCTACACCTTC | CASSYSGLGTDGYTF
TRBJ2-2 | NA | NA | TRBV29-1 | TGCAGCGTTGAAGATGGCAGGGGAACCGGGGAGCTGTTTTTT | CSVEDGRGTGELFF
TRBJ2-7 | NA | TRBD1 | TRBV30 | TGTGCCTGGAGTGCGGGACAGGGTTGGGGCGAGCAGTACTTC | CAWSAGQGWGEQYF
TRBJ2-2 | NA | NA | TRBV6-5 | TGTGCCAGCAGTTACTTTTCCCCTATACCCGGGGAGCTGTTTTTT | CASSYFSPIPGELFF